Described below is a single TCR beta chain sequence and its context. Its antigen is unknown. Cultured CD4+ T cells had their DNA profiled by the Oncomine TCR Beta short-read assay. MiXCR, applied by TCRdb to the PCR reads, yields one record per CDR3 protein. The profile shows about 20,000 distinct CDR3 sequences, 23% of them singletons. These data belong to a study of vaccination and CD4 T cells after COVID-19. Documented treatment: roughly 11-day PBMC culture with coronavirus spike peptide pools or control peptides (ViraFEST assay). This receptor was obtained from a human donor with COVID-19. The sequencing sample was made of cultured CD4+ T cells from blood.

CDR3 bases: TGTGCCAGCAGTTTTCCGGGACACCATGAAGCTTTCTTT. This sequence encodes CASSFPGHHEAFF. The chain links TRBV12-3 or TRBV12-4 to TRBJ1-1, with D possibly matching TRBD1 (6 bases). The germline V and J ends were trimmed by 3 bases and 7 bases, with 12 bases remaining between them. The CDR3 spans 13 residues.